A single sample is the source of the 3 T cell receptor beta chains below, sequenced in a study of blood T cell repertoires in COVID-19. Assay used: immunoSEQ multiplex PCR; TCRdb lists only in-frame clones, some missing. The table lists about 150,000 clones, 65% to 85% of them singletons. Specimen: peripheral blood. These receptors all come from a woman of 80 years or more with acute or convalescent COVID-19.

This chain links TRBV12-3 or TRBV12-4 with TRBJ2-7; 10 bases match TRBD2. Trimming at V came to 3 bases and at J to 12 bases, leaving 5 bases not matched to a gene. CDR3 length equals 12 residues. CDR3 DNA: TGTGCCAGCAGTTTCATTAGCGGGAGGTCGTACTTC. Translated, it gives CASSFISGRSYF.

CDR3 sequence: CASSQLSGGAENTEAFF. The CDR3 DNA reads TGTGCCAGCAGCCAACTGAGTGGGGGCGCGGAGAACACTGAAGCTTTCTTT. This chain uses TRBV3-1 (or the pseudogene TRBV3-2) with TRBJ1-1, with D possibly TRBD1 on 6 matching bases. This CDR3 contains 17 residues. CDR1 and CDR2 (germline): LGHDT, YNNKEL (reference sequence). Trimming removed 2 bases from V and 1 base from J, with 17 bases in between.

The rearrangement joins TRBV30 to TRBJ2-1, with 11 bases aligning to TRBD2. There are 15 residues in the CDR3. Germline loops: CDR1 GTSNPN, CDR2 SVGIG (reference sequence). Losses at the gene ends were 4 bases for V and 4 bases for J; bases not matched to a gene: 6. The CDR3 is CAWTRGLAEYNEQFF. The CDR3 region has the DNA TGTGCCTGGACTCGGGGACTAGCGGAATACAATGAGCAGTTCTTC.